This TCR beta chain was recorded in a study of glioma-infiltrating T cells after dendritic cell vaccination. Details on this clone: Its target is not known.

Germline assignment: CDR1 LNHDA and CDR2 SQIVND (reference sequence). The CDR3 length is 13 residues. V lost 3 bases to trimming and J lost 2 bases, with 7 bases between them. Study observations and caveats: The cohort had few patients with full blood and tumor sets. No direct clonality-survival link was found; a diverse polyclonal response may matter.

Time point described: after dendritic cell vaccination, including at tumor progression/relapse. Produced via immunoSEQ multiplex PCR; TCRdb's table is partial and in-frame only. This sample has approximately 50,000 clones, with over 65% found just once. The sample was blood, taken after dendritic cell vaccination. The source is a human donor with glioblastoma. The rearrangement uses TRBV19 and TRBJ2-5; a possible D gene is TRBD1 (5 bases). As DNA, the CDR3 is TGTGCCAGTAGTATCGACAGACAAGAGACCCAGTACTTC. Residues: CASSIDRQETQYF. The full variable domain, with the rest looked up from reference TRBV19 and TRBJ2-5, is DGGITQSPKYLFRKEGQNVTLSCEQNLNHDAMYWYRQDPGQGLRLIYYSQIVNDFQKGDIAEGYSVSREKKESFPLTVTSAQKNPTAFYLCASSIDRQETQYFGPGTRLLVL.